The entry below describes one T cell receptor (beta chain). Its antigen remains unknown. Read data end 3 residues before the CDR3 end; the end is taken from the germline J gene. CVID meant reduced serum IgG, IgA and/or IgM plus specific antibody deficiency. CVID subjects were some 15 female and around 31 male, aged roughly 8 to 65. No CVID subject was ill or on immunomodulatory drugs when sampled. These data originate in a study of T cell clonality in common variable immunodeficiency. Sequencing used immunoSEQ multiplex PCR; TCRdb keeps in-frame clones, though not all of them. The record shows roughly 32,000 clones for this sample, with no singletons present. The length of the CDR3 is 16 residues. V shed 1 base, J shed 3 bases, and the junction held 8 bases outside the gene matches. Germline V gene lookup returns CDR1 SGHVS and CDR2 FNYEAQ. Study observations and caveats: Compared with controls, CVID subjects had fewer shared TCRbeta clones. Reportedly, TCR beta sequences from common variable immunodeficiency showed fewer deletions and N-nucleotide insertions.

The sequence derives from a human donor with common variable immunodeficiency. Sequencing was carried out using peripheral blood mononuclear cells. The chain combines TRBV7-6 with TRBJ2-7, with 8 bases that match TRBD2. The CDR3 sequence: CASSLDGGGSDYEQYF. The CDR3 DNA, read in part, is TGTGCCAGCAGCTTAGACGGGGGGGGCAGCGACTACGAG.